This T cell receptor beta chain was observed in a study of blood T cells in healthy people across ages. Broader study findings: There was no known CMV status for donors, so expanded clonotype changes were possibly confounded.

The second PCR ran about 6 to 12 cycles with a sample-barcoded 5' primer and J-beta primers. TCRdb re-analysed the 5' RACE reads in MiXCR, keeping a single row per CDR3 protein. The table shows 1,500,000 or so distinct CDR3 sequences, with around 59% occurring only once. The donors, aged about 6 to 90, were healthy Caucasians from Russia. Points on this clonotype: Antigen specificity is unknown.

The CDR3 covers 13 residues. With 7 bases removed from V and 4 bases from J, the gap between germline ends came to 10 bases. The genes are TRBV12-3 or TRBV12-4 and TRBJ2-2; no reliable D call. The receptor was derived from a man aged 18-30 years in good health. The sequenced sample consisted of blood. The CDR3 coding sequence is TGTGCCAGCAACATACTAACCACCGGGGAGCTGTTTTTT. As protein: CASNILTTGELFF.